One sample yielded the 20 T cell receptor beta chains listed below, sequenced in a study of cytomegalovirus exposure and HLA in healthy donors. PCR was performed using 60 Vbeta and 13 Jbeta primers. The repertoire was sequenced with immunoSEQ multiplex PCR; TCRdb's copy has only in-frame clones and lacks some. The sample yields around 150,000 clones, under 75% seen once. Material for sequencing was PBMCs. The receptors here all came from a man aged 35-49 years in good health and CMV-seropositive.

V and J are TRBV19 and TRBJ2-1; 9 nucleotides match TRBD2. The CDR3 is made up of 14 amino acids. Germline V gene data show CDR1 as LNHDA and CDR2 as SQIVND (reference sequence). V lost 2 bases to trimming and J lost 5 bases; unmatched junction nucleotides: 1. CDR3 amino acids: CASSILAGNNEQFF. The CDR3 region has the DNA TGTGCCAGTAGTATACTAGCGGGGAACAATGAGCAGTTCTTC. The full variable domain, rest sourced from reference TRBV19 and TRBJ2-1, is DGGITQSPKYLFRKEGQNVTLSCEQNLNHDAMYWYRQDPGQGLRLIYYSQIVNDFQKGDIAEGYSVSREKKESFPLTVTSAQKNPTAFYLCASSILAGNNEQFFGPGTRLTVL.

The V call is TRBV5-1, the J call TRBJ2-7; 8 bases fit TRBD1. Unmatched junction bases numbered 7, after V lost 0 bases and J lost 5 bases. The CDR3 is 15 residues long. Germline V gene sequence: CDR1 SGHRS, CDR2 YFSETQ. The CDR3: CASSLGPTGAHEQYF. CDR3 DNA sequence: TGCGCCAGCAGCTTGGGCCCGACAGGGGCCCACGAGCAGTACTTC.

This chain links TRBV6-4 with TRBJ2-2; tentatively, D is TRBD1 (6 bases). This CDR3 spans 15 amino acids. V was shortened by 5 bases and J by 4 bases, with 14 bases between the two germline ends. Germline CDR1 is MRHNA and CDR2 is SNTAGT. The CDR3 is CASSRTGTGTGELFF. The CDR3 nucleotides read TGTGCCAGCAGTCGCACAGGGACGGGCACCGGGGAGCTGTTTTTT.

This clone has just a few counts. V gene TRBV9 combines with J gene TRBJ1-4, with D tentatively TRBD1 (6 bases). Germline V gene data show CDR1 as SGDLS and CDR2 as YYNGEE. Trimming stripped 0 bases from V and 7 bases from J, with 10 bases between. This CDR3 is 14 amino acids long. The CDR3 DNA reads as TGTGCCAGCAGCGTAGGGGGGACACCTGAAAAACTGTTTTTT. Translation gives CASSVGGTPEKLFF.

The chain combines TRBV7-9 with TRBJ2-5, with TRBD2 matching over 11 bases. Trimming cost V 1 base and J 1 base; bases outside gene matches: 8. CDR1 is SEHNR, CDR2 FQNEAQ, per germline (reference sequence). This CDR3 region has 18 residues. The CDR3 DNA is TGTGCCAGCAGCTTAGGCCTAGCGGGGGGACGTTTCCAAGAGACCCAGTACTTC. Protein sequence: CASSLGLAGGRFQETQYF.

The chain combines TRBV5-1 with TRBJ2-6, with D tentatively TRBD1 (5 bases). The V end was cut by 0 bases, the J end by 0 bases, with 13 bases between. Germline loops: CDR1 SGHRS, CDR2 YFSETQ. The CDR3 contains 18 residues. The CDR3: CASSLGTGPSSGANVLTF. In DNA, the CDR3 is TGCGCCAGCAGCTTGGGAACAGGTCCAAGCTCTGGGGCCAACGTCCTGACTTTC.

V usage is TRBV11-1 and J usage is TRBJ2-1, with D possibly TRBD1 on 6 matching bases. V gave up 4 bases and J gave up 5 bases, with 15 bases separating them. Germline values: CDR1 SGHAT, CDR2 FQDESV (reference sequence). The CDR3 covers 15 residues. CDR3 region: CASSSSGTHNNEQFF. The CDR3 DNA reads TGTGCCAGCAGCTCATCCGGGACACACAACAATGAGCAGTTCTTC.

This clone has more than one count but fewer than ten. The rearrangement uses TRBV18 and TRBJ2-7; no clear D. V was cut by 3 bases and J by 1 base, with 13 bases left in between. The CDR3 spans 15 residues. The germline V gene encodes CDR1 KGHSH and CDR2 LQKENI. CDR3: CASSPGIGGSYEQYF. As DNA, the CDR3 is TGTGCCAGCTCACCCGGTATTGGCGGTTCCTACGAGCAGTACTTC.

The CDR3 region has the DNA TGTGCCAGCAGCTTGGCCACGGCGGGCCAAGAGACCCAGTACTTC. The encoded protein is CASSLATAGQETQYF. The V call is TRBV5-8, the J call TRBJ2-5; TRBD2 might be the D (5 bases). This CDR3 region has 15 residues. Germline lookup yields CDR1 SGHTS and CDR2 YDEGEE. Trimming took 0 bases from V and 1 from J, leaving 10 bases between them.

This clone has just one count. V usage is TRBV6-5 and J usage is TRBJ2-5, with TRBD1 matching 7 bases. The J call may not be correct, given that the DNA end is closer to TRBJ2-7. Germline loops: CDR1 MNHEY, CDR2 SVGAGI. The CDR3 consists of 15 residues. This CDR3 reads CASSYSGAGGYEQYF. The CDR3 bases are TGTGCCAGCAGTTACTCTGGGGCAGGGGGCTACGAGCAGTACTTC.

The chain carries TRBV9 and TRBJ1-2, with D possibly matching TRBD1 (6 bases). V shed 4 bases and J shed 3 bases, with 10 bases lying between them. CDR3 size: 13 residues. Looked up from germline, CDR1 is SGDLS and CDR2 is YYNGEE. The CDR3 sequence is CASSSTGYYGYTF. CDR3 DNA sequence: TGTGCCAGCAGCTCCACAGGGTACTATGGCTACACCTTC.

This clone has only a few counts. V and J are TRBV10-3 and TRBJ2-2; a weak D match, TRBD1 (5 bases). The CDR3 has 16 amino acids. Germline V gene lookup returns CDR1 ENHRY and CDR2 SYGVKD. The germline V and J ends were trimmed by 4 bases and 4 bases, with 16 bases remaining between them. CDR3 sequence (DNA): TGTGCCATCAGTGGCCGGGTGCAGGGTAGCACCGGGGAGCTGTTTTTT. Translated: CAISGRVQGSTGELFF.

The rearrangement uses TRBV27 and TRBJ2-1; D might be TRBD2 (6 bases). Germline V CDR1 and CDR2: MNHEY, SMNVEV (reference sequence). This CDR3 region has 13 residues. V lost 3 bases, J lost 5 bases, and 8 bases lay in between. DNA of the CDR3: TGTGCCAGCAGTTTCGGGAGCAACAATGAGCAGTTCTTC. It is translated as CASSFGSNNEQFF.

This clone was observed a handful of times. No DNA is shown, since the ends of the CDR3 on it are uncertain; the CDR3 is the one TCRdb lists. This sequence joins TRBV19 and TRBJ1-2; the listed D gene, TRBD1, was not tested against the DNA. The germline V gene has CDR1 LNHDA and CDR2 SQIVND (reference sequence). Counting both end residues, the CDR3 totals 15 amino acids. The CDR3 is CASLAQAVTNYGYTF.

The chain combines TRBV5-4 with TRBJ2-7, with 8 bases that match TRBD1. V was clipped by 0 bases and J by 4 bases; unmatched bases: 6. The germline V gene encodes CDR1 SGHNT and CDR2 YYREEE (reference sequence). The CDR3 has 15 residues. As DNA, the CDR3 is TGTGCCAGCAGCTTGGCTCCAGGGGGCATGTACGAGCAGTACTTC. It codes for CASSLAPGGMYEQYF.

CDR3 nucleotides: TGTGCCAGCAGCGGGCAGGGGGTAAAGGGCACTGAAGCTTTCTTT. Encoded protein: CASSGQGVKGTEAFF. The J gene is TRBJ1-1, the V gene TRBV7-2; 7 nucleotides agree with TRBD1. The CDR3 runs 15 residues. Germline CDR1 is SGHTA and CDR2 is FQGNSA. Trimming cost V 5 bases and J 4 bases; bases outside gene matches: 10.

The count of this clone is one. The same CDR3 also results from other DNA sequences found in this sample. The chain couples TRBV6-4 to TRBJ1-2; D remains unclear. CDR3 size: 18 residues. V was clipped by 0 bases and J by 7 bases, with 24 bases between them. The germline CDR1 and CDR2 sequences are MRHNA and SNTAGT. CDR3 bases: TGTGCCAGCAGTGACTCGGTTCGCGGACCATCGGGGTATTTTGGCTACACCTTC. As protein: CASSDSVRGPSGYFGYTF.

The V call is TRBV6-5, the J call TRBJ2-1; D gene ambiguous. There are 13 residues in the CDR3. V shed 6 bases and J shed 7 bases, with 13 bases lying between them. Per the germline V gene, CDR1 is MNHEY and CDR2 is SVGAGI. The CDR3 protein is CASSPTERNEQFF. In DNA, the CDR3 is TGTGCCAGCAGCCCTACCGAGAGAAATGAGCAGTTCTTC.

The chain carries TRBV27 and TRBJ1-3; perhaps TRBD1 as D (5 bases). The CDR3 consists of 16 residues. The V and J ends lost 5 bases and 4 bases respectively, with 18 bases between them. CDR1 and CDR2 (germline): MNHEY, SMNVEV (reference sequence). CDR3: CASSPGAGWLGNTIYF. The CDR3 nucleotides are TGTGCCAGCAGTCCCGGAGCAGGGTGGCTCGGAAACACCATATATTTT.

This clone has a handful of counts. The chain recombines TRBV5-1 with TRBJ2-7; 9 bases fit TRBD1. Looked up from germline, CDR1 is SGHRS and CDR2 is YFSETQ. The CDR3 has 16 amino acids. V was pared by 0 bases and J by 5 bases, with 9 bases of the junction left unmatched. CDR3 loop: CASSLATGTGWNEQYF. The CDR3 region has the DNA TGCGCCAGCAGCTTGGCGACCGGGACAGGGTGGAACGAGCAGTACTTC.